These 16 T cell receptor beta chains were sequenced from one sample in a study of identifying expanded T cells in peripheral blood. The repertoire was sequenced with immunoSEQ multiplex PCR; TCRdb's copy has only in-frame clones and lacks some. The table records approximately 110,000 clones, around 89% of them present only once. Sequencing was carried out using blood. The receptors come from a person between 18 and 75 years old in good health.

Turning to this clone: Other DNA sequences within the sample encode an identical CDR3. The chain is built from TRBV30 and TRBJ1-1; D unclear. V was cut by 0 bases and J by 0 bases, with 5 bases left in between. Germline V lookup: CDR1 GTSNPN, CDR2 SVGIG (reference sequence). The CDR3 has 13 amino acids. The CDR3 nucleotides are TGTGCCTGGAGTGTATTATTGAACACTGAAGCTTTCTTT. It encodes CAWSVLLNTEAFF.

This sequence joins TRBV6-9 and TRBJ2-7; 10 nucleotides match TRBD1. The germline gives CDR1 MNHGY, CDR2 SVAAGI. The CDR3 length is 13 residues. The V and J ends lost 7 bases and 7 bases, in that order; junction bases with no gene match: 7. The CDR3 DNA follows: TGTGCCAGCACAAGACAGGGGGCCGAAGAGCAGTACTTC. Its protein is CASTRQGAEEQYF.

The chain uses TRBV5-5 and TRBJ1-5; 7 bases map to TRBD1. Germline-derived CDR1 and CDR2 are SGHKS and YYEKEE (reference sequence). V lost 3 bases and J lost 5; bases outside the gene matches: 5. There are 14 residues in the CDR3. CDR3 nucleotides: TGTGCCAGCAGCTCATCCAGGGGGGATCAGCCCCAGCATTTT. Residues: CASSSSRGDQPQHF.

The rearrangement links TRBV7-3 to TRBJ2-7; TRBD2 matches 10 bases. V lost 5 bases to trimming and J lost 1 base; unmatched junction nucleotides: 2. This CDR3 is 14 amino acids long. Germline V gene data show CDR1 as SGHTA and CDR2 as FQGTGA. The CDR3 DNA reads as TGTGCCAGCAGCAAGCGGGGGGGATCCTACGAGCAGTACTTC. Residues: CASSKRGGSYEQYF. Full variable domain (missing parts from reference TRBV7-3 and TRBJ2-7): GAGVSQTPSNKVTEKGKYVELRCDPISGHTALYWYRQSLGQGPEFLIYFQGTGAADDSGLPNDRFFAVRPEGSVSTLKIQRTERGDSAVYLCASSKRGGSYEQYFGPGTRLTVT.

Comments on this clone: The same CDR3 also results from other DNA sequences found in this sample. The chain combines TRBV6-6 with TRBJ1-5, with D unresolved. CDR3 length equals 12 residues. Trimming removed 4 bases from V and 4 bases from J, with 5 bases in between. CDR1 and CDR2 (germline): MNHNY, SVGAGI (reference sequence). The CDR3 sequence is CASSSGNQPQHF. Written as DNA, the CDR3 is TGTGCCAGCAGTTCCGGAAATCAGCCCCAGCATTTT.

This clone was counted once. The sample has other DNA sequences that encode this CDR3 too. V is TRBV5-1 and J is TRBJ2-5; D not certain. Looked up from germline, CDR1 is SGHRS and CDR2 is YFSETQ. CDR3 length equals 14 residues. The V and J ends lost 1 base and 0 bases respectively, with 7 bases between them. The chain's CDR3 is CASSLSGNQETQYF. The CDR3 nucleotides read TGCGCCAGCAGCTTGTCGGGTAACCAAGAGACCCAGTACTTC.

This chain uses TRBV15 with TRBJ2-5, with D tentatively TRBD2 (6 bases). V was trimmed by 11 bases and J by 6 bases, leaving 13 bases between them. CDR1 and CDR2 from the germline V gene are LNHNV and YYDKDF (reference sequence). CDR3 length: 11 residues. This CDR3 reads CAASGGKTQYF. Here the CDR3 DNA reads TGTGCCGCGAGCGGAGGGAAGACCCAGTACTTC.

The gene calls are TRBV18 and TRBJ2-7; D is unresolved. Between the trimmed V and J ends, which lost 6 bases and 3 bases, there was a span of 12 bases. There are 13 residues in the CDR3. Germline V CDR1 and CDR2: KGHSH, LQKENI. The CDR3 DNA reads TGTGCCAGCTCTCTTGGACCTGGCTACGAGCAGTACTTC. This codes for CASSLGPGYEQYF. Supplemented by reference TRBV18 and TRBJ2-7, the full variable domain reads NAGVMQNPRHLVRRRGQEARLRCSPMKGHSHVYWYRQLPEEGLKFMVYLQKENIIDESGMPKERFSAEFPKEGPSILRIQQVVRGDSAAYFCASSLGPGYEQYFGPGTRLTVT.

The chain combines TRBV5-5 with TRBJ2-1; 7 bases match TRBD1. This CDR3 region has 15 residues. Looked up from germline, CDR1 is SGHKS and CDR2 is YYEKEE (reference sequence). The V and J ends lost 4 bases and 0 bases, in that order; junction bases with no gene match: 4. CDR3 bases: TGTGCCAGCAGCCAGGGGGTGGGCTCCTACAATGAGCAGTTCTTC. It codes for CASSQGVGSYNEQFF.

CDR3 protein: CASSLGDRDGEQYF. As DNA, the CDR3 is TGCGCCAGCAGCTTAGGGGACAGGGATGGCGAGCAGTACTTC. The chain recombines TRBV5-1 with TRBJ2-7; 9 nucleotides match TRBD1. V shed 2 bases, J shed 6 bases, and the junction held 6 bases outside the gene matches. The CDR3 contains 14 residues. The V gene's germline CDR1 is SGHRS and CDR2 YFSETQ.

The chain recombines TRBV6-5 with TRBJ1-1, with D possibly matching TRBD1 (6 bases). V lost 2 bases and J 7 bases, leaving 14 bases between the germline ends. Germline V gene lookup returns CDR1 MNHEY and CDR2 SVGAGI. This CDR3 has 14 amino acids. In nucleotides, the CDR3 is TGTGCCAGCAGTTACAATACAGGGATGGGTGAAGCTTTCTTT. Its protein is CASSYNTGMGEAFF.

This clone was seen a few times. The CDR3, as DNA: TGTGCCAGCTCACGGGTAGGCAGGGGGGGCACTGAAGCTTTCTTT. Its protein is CASSRVGRGGTEAFF. The rearrangement joins TRBV18 to TRBJ1-1, with 7 bases that match TRBD1. Germline lookup yields CDR1 KGHSH and CDR2 LQKENI. This CDR3 has 15 amino acids. The V gene end was trimmed by 4 bases and the J gene end by 4 bases; junction bases not matched to a gene: 9.

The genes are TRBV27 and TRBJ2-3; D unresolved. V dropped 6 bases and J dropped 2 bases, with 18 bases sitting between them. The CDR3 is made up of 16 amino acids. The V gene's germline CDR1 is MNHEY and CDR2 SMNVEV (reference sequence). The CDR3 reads CASSHATSAFTDTQYF. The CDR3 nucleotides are TGTGCCAGCAGCCACGCTACAAGCGCTTTCACAGATACGCAGTATTTT.

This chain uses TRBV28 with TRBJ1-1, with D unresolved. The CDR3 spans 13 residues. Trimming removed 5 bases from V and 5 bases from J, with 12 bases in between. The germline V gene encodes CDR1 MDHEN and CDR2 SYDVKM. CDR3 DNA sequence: TGTGCCAGCAGTCTAGGAATGCGAACTGAAGCTTTCTTT. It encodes CASSLGMRTEAFF.

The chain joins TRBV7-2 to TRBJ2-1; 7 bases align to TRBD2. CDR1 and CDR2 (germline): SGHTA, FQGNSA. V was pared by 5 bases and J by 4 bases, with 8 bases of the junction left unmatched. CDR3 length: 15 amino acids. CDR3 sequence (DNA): TGTGCCAGCAGCCCCCAGTGGGGGGGATACAATGAGCAGTTCTTC. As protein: CASSPQWGGYNEQFF.

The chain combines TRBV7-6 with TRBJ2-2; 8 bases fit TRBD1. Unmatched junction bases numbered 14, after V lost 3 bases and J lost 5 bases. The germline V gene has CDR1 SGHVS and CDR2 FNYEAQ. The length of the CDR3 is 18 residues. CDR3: CASSFFLRGTGGTGELFF. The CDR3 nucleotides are TGTGCCAGCAGCTTTTTCTTAAGAGGGACAGGCGGGACCGGGGAGCTGTTTTTT. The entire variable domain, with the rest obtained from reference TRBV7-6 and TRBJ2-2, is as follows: GAGVSQSPRYKVTKRGQDVALRCDPISGHVSLYWYRQALGQGPEFLTYFNYEAQQDKSGLPNDRFSAERPEGSISTLTIQRTEQRDSAMYRCASSFFLRGTGGTGELFFGEGSRLTVL.